The rows below give T cell receptor beta chains drawn from one sample of a study of CD8+ T cells in alopecia areata. Profiled with immunoSEQ multiplex PCR; TCRdb holds only in-frame clones, not every one. Of some 95,000 clones in the sample, around 44% were seen once. The sample in question was CD8+ T cells sorted from blood, obtained at week 24, from a patient treated with tofacitinib. The receptors here all came from a human donor with alopecia areata. The CDR3 runs from the conserved cysteine through the conserved F or W. Each record gives: J gene, V gene, D gene, clone size, CDR3 protein, CDR3 DNA. D genes are given only for firm matches. Clone size is shown for a subset of rows, as once, few, many or a class of expanded clone.

TRBJ2-2 TRBV29-1 NA few CSVESLGRTGELFF TGCAGCGTTGAATCTCTGGGCCGCACCGGGGAGCTGTTTTTT
TRBJ2-7 TRBV4-2 NA NA CASSQRDGEYEQYF TGTGCCAGCAGCCAACGTGACGGGGAGTACGAGCAGTACTTC
TRBJ2-2 TRBV9 NA few CASSVASNTGELFF TGTGCCAGCAGCGTAGCGTCGAACACCGGGGAGCTGTTTTTT
TRBJ2-5 TRBV1 NA few CTSSQDHGRVETQYF TGCACCAGCAGCCAAGATCACGGGAGGGTGGAGACCCAGTACTTC
TRBJ1-1 TRBV30 TRBD1 NA CAWSYGTGDVAFF TGTGCCTGGAGCTACGGGACAGGGGACGTAGCTTTCTTT
TRBJ2-5 TRBV30 NA NA CACVSGTQYF TGTGCCTGCGTTTCCGGGACCCAGTACTTC
TRBJ2-5 TRBV25-1 NA few CASSEFTQETQYF TGTGCCAGCAGTGAATTCACCCAAGAGACCCAGTACTTC
TRBJ2-4 TRBV27 TRBD2 NA CASRQGTSMNIQYF TGTGCCAGCAGACAGGGGACTAGCATGAACATTCAGTACTTC
TRBJ2-1 TRBV7-3 NA NA CASSPREGYNEQFF TGTGCCAGCAGCCCCCGAGAGGGATACAATGAGCAGTTCTTC
TRBJ2-7 TRBV29-1 TRBD2 few CSAVTSSSYEQYF TGCAGCGCCGTGACTAGCAGCTCCTACGAGCAGTACTTC